A single T cell receptor beta chain is shown here with its context. The antigen is unknown. The junction had 6 bases not matched to a gene; V was cut back by 5 bases and J by 6 bases. The germline V gene has CDR1 MNHEY and CDR2 SVGAGI. The CDR3 covers 14 residues. The data were obtained in a study of OX40 agonist ivuxolimab in advanced cancers. General study findings and limits: Blood T cells, both CD4+ and CD8+, expanded clonally by week 6 at 0.1 to 3.0 mg/kg. In general, CD8+ T cells held more expanded clones than CD4+ did, on average.

Some clones are missing from TCRdb's copy, which holds only in-frame ones; the method was immunoSEQ multiplex PCR. This sample has tens of thousands of clones, with 70% to 90% found just once. V is TRBV6-5 and J is TRBJ1-3; 8 bases fit TRBD1. This material consisted of CD4+ or CD8+ T cells sorted from blood, taken in a trial of the OX40 agonist ivuxolimab. The sequence derives from an adult with an advanced solid tumor such as melanoma, head and neck, liver or kidney cancer. The CDR3 here is CASSRSGGANTIYF. CDR3 nucleotide sequence: TGTGCCAGCAGTAGGTCAGGGGGCGCAAACACCATATATTTT.